This TCR beta chain originates from a study of control samples from healthy donors and cancer patients. Germline-derived CDR1 and CDR2 are SEHNR and FQNEAQ (reference sequence). Between the trimmed V and J ends, which lost 5 bases and 1 base, there was a span of 24 bases. The CDR3 has 18 residues. The table came from immunoSEQ multiplex PCR; TCRdb's copy has only in-frame clones and leaves some out. This sample has approximately 79,000 clones, with around nine tenths found just once. This clone was counted a few times. This sequence originates from a man between 50 and 59 years old in good health. Sequenced input: blood. The chain couples TRBV7-9 to TRBJ2-7, with D possibly TRBD2 on 7 matching bases. The CDR3 DNA sequence: TGTGCCAGCAGCCTCAACCTAGGGTGGCGGGGGCCATCCTACGAGCAGTACTTC. Residues: CASSLNLGWRGPSYEQYF.